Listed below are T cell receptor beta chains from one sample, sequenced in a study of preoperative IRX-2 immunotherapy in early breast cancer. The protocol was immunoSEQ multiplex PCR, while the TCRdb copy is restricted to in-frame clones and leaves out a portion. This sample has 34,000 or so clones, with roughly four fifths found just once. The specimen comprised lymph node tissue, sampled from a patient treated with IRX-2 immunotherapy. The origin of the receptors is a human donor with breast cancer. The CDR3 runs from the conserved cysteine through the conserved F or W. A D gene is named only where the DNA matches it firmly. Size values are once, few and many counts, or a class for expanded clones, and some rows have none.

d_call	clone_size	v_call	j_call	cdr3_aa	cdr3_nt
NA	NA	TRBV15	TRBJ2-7	CATSRDRGSYEQYF	TGTGCCACCAGCAGAGATCGGGGGAGTTACGAGCAGTACTTC
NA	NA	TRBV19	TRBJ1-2	CASSIRGSNGYTF	TGTGCCAGTAGTATCCGGGGGAGCAACGGCTACACCTTC
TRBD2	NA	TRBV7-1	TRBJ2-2	CASSLASRTSGANTGELFF	TGTGCCAGCAGCTTGGCCTCTCGGACTAGCGGGGCGAACACCGGGGAGCTGTTTTTT
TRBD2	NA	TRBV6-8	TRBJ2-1	CASETRQGLAKSSYNEQFF	TGTGCCAGCGAGACTCGACAGGGACTAGCGAAGAGCTCCTACAATGAGCAGTTCTTC
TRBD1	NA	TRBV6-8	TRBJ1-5	CAADRGSVQPQHF	TGTGCCGCAGACAGGGGAAGTGTTCAGCCCCAGCATTTT
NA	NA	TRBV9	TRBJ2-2	CASSVRPIIDNTGELFF	TGTGCCAGCAGCGTCCGACCCATTATAGACAACACCGGGGAGCTGTTTTTT
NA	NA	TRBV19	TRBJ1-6	CASRTPTSYNSPLHF	TGTGCCAGTAGGACCCCGACCTCCTATAATTCACCCCTCCACTTT
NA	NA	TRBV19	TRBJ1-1	CASSIRTPKIAFF	TGTGCCAGTAGTATAAGGACACCTAAAATCGCTTTCTTT
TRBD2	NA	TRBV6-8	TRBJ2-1	CASRKWTSGRSSPNEQFF	TGTGCCAGCAGGAAGTGGACTAGCGGGAGATCGTCGCCCAATGAGCAGTTCTTC
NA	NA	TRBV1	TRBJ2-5	CASSQDRSGTSLETQYF	TGCGCCAGCAGCCAAGATAGGTCCGGGACTAGCTTGGAGACCCAGTACTTC
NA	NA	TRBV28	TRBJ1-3	CASSQPTGLGNTIYF	TGTGCCAGCAGCCAACCAACAGGGCTAGGAAACACCATATATTTT
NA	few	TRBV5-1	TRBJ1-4	CASSLLLAGTNEKLFF	TGCGCCAGCAGCTTGTTACTGGCAGGGACAAATGAAAAACTGTTTTTT
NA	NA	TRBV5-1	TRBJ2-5	CASSFSSSEETQYF	TGCGCCAGCAGCTTTAGCAGTTCTGAAGAGACCCAGTACTTC
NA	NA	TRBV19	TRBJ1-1	CASSIGGITEAFF	TGTGCCAGTAGTATCGGTGGGATCACTGAAGCTTTCTTT
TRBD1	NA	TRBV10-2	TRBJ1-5	CARITGDQPQHF	TGCGCCAGGATCACAGGGGATCAGCCCCAGCATTTT
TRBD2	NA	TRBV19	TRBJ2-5	CASAVTGGQETQYF	TGTGCCAGTGCGGTGACGGGGGGTCAAGAGACCCAGTACTTC
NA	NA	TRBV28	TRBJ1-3	CASRPTGSGNTIYF	TGTGCCAGCAGACCGACGGGTTCTGGAAACACCATATATTTT
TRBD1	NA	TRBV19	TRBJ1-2	CASTTLFPRDRVSYGYTF	TGTGCCAGTACCACACTCTTCCCCCGGGACAGGGTTTCCTATGGCTACACCTTC
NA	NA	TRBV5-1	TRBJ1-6	CASSAVTNNSPLHF	TGCGCCAGCAGCGCTGTCACAAATAATTCACCCCTCCACTTT
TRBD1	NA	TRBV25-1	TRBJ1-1	CASSLQGAGTEAFF	TGTGCCAGCAGCCTACAGGGGGCCGGCACTGAAGCTTTCTTT
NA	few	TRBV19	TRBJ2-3	CASSMGGAPPDTQYF	TGTGCCAGTAGTATGGGTGGCGCCCCTCCAGATACGCAGTATTTT
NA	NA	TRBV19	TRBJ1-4	CASSGGDQPNEKLFF	TGTGCCAGTAGTGGGGGCGACCAACCTAATGAAAAACTGTTTTTT
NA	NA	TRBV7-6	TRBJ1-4	CASSLVFGGEKLFF	TGTGCCAGCAGCTTAGTATTTGGGGGTGAAAAACTGTTTTTT
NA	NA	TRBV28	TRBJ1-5	CASRSGRAGNQPQHF	TGTGCCAGCAGGTCGGGGAGGGCTGGCAATCAGCCCCAGCATTTT
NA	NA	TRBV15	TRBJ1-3	CATSMERGRNTIYF	TGTGCCACCAGCATGGAACGCGGGAGAAACACCATATATTTT
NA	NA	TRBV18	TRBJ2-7	CASSPARGPYEQYF	TGTGCCAGCTCACCGGCTCGAGGGCCCTACGAGCAGTACTTC
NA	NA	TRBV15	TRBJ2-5	CATSRESGPQETQYF	TGTGCCACCAGCAGAGAAAGTGGTCCTCAAGAGACCCAGTACTTC
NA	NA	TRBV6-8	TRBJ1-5	CASSYGKEQPQHF	TGTGCCAGCAGTTACGGTAAAGAGCAGCCCCAGCATTTT
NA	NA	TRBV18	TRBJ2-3	CASSEITDTQYF	TGTGCCAGCTCAGAAATAACAGATACGCAGTATTTT
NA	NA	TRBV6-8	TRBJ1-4	CAITDLYRGGGQKLFF	TGTGCCATCACAGATTTATATAGGGGGGGCGGGCAAAAACTGTTTTTT
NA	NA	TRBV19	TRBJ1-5	CASSPDSLTQHF	TGTGCCAGTAGTCCGGACTCCTTGACCCAGCATTTT
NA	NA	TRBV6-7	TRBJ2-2	CASSYPKGKRGTGELFF	TGTGCCAGCAGTTATCCCAAGGGCAAGCGCGGCACCGGGGAGCTGTTTTTT
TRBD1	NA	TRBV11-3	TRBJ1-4	CASSSIRDRGSNEKLFF	TGTGCCAGCAGCTCTATCCGGGACAGGGGATCTAATGAAAAACTGTTTTTT
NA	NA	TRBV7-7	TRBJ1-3	CASSLGPQAGNTIYF	TGTGCCAGCAGCTTAGGCCCACAGGCTGGAAACACCATATATTTT
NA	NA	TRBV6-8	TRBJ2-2	CASSKLTRTGELFF	TGTGCCAGCAGTAAGCTGACTCGTACCGGGGAGCTGTTTTTT
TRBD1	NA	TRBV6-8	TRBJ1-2	CASSYGQAYGYTF	TGTGCCAGCAGTTATGGACAGGCCTATGGCTACACCTTC
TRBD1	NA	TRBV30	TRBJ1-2	CAWARDRGRGNYGYTF	TGTGCCTGGGCCCGGGACAGGGGGCGCGGGAACTATGGCTACACCTTC
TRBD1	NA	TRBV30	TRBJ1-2	CAWSDRPGQGRNYGYTF	TGTGCCTGGAGTGATAGACCGGGACAGGGTAGGAACTATGGCTACACCTTC